A single sample gave rise to the 28 T cell receptor beta chains below, sequenced in a study of early T cells in non-severe SARS-CoV-2 infection. TCRdb reprocessed the 5' RACE reads with MiXCR, giving one entry per CDR3 protein. The data show about 99,000 distinct CDR3 sequences, over 15% seen once. Sequencing input: whole blood. The receptor source for this set is an adult who was a healthcare worker with PCR-confirmed SARS-CoV-2 infection or an uninfected control (not recorded which).

This clonotype appeared a single time. J is TRBJ1-2 and V is TRBV7-2, with 9 bases that match TRBD1. CDR1 and CDR2 (germline): SGHTA, FQGNSA. This CDR3 has 15 amino acids. V trimming: 5 bases; J trimming: 5 bases; junction bases outside the gene matches: 9. CDR3 nucleotide sequence: TGTGCCAGCAGCGGGGGACAGGGAGAAGTTTATGGCTACACCTTC. This encodes CASSGGQGEVYGYTF.

This clonotype was detected many times. This rearrangement joins TRBV12-3 or TRBV12-4 to TRBJ2-7, with 7 bases identical to TRBD1. CDR3 size: 13 residues. The J segment lost 4 bases and the V segment lost 6 bases, leaving 6 bases of the junction unmatched. CDR3 residues: CASSRQGPYEQYF. Here the CDR3 DNA reads TGTGCCAGCAGCCGACAGGGCCCATACGAGCAGTACTTC.

The chain uses TRBV6-5 and TRBJ2-1; TRBD1 agrees at 10 bases. Germline V CDR1 and CDR2: MNHEY, SVGAGI. J gave up 9 bases and V 2 bases, and 7 bases lay outside the gene matches. The CDR3 has 15 residues. The CDR3 region has the DNA TGTGCCAGCAGTTACCATGGACAGGGGGGGAGTGAGCAGTTCTTC. This encodes CASSYHGQGGSEQFF.

This clonotype was seen more than once but under ten times. The chain has TRBV7-2 and TRBJ2-7; the D gene is possibly TRBD2 (6 bases). Germline V gene data show CDR1 as SGHTA and CDR2 as FQGNSA. This CDR3 contains 14 residues. Trimming left V 1 base short and J 2 bases short, with 9 bases between. CDR3 sequence reads: CASSLDRGTYEQYF. CDR3 nucleotides: TGTGCCAGCAGCTTAGACCGGGGGACCTACGAGCAGTACTTC.

This clonotype was seen a handful of times. The chain links TRBV27 to TRBJ2-7; the D is unclear. CDR3 length: 12 amino acids. From germline, CDR1 is MNHEY and CDR2 SMNVEV (reference sequence). V was pared by 8 bases and J by 0 bases, with 8 bases between. The DNA for the CDR3 is TGTGCCAGCTGGACGGACTCCTACGAGCAGTACTTC. Protein sequence: CASWTDSYEQYF.

A few counts support this clonotype. The chain employs TRBV12-3 or TRBV12-4 and TRBJ2-7, with a possible D match to TRBD2 (6 bases). The V end was cut by 2 bases, the J end by 4 bases, with 9 bases between. The CDR3 sequence is 13 residues long. The CDR3 bases are TGTGCCAGCAGTTTAAGACTAGATTACGAGCAGTACTTC. This gives the protein CASSLRLDYEQYF.

The gene calls are TRBV3-1 and TRBJ1-1; no clear D. V lost 5 bases and J 6 bases, leaving 16 bases between the germline ends. CDR1 and CDR2 from the germline V gene are LGHDT and YNNKEL (reference sequence). The CDR3 consists of 14 residues. CDR3 coding DNA: TGTGCCAGCAGCACCAGGCCGTCGGGCCCTGAAGCTTTCTTT. Translating gives CASSTRPSGPEAFF.

CDR3 nucleotide sequence: TGCAGTGCTAACTTCCAGGGATCAGCCGGGGAGCTGTTTTTT. Protein: CSANFQGSAGELFF. The V and J genes are TRBV20-1 and TRBJ2-2, with D possibly TRBD1 on 5 matching bases. The V end lost 4 bases, the J end lost 6 bases, and 15 bases lay between the germline ends. The CDR3 contains 14 residues. From germline, CDR1 is DFQATT and CDR2 SNEGSKA (reference sequence).

The sample holds a few counts of this clonotype. The chain joins TRBV5-4 to TRBJ2-7, with 10 bases aligning to TRBD1. The trim removed 7 bases at V and 4 bases at J, leaving 2 bases unmatched. Germline CDR1 SGHNT, CDR2 YYREEE (reference sequence). This CDR3 comprises 12 residues. In DNA, the CDR3 is TGTGCCAGCCAGGGACAGGGGTACGAGCAGTACTTC. Protein sequence: CASQGQGYEQYF.

Worth noting for this clonotype: A junction end diverges from the germline sequence, so it may reflect a read error. J is TRBJ1-4 and V is TRBV7-9; no clear D. CDR1 and CDR2 from the germline V gene are SEHNR and FQNEAQ (reference sequence). The CDR3 runs to 13 residues. CDR3 DNA: TGTGCCAGCAGTACAAGCGGGAATGGAAAACTGTTTTTT. It translates to CASSTSGNGKLFF.

This clonotype was found a few times. The chain is built from TRBV15 and TRBJ2-6, with D perhaps TRBD2 (5 bases). The V end lost 0 bases, the J end lost 0 bases, and 12 bases lay between the germline ends. The CDR3 has 18 residues. Germline lookup yields CDR1 LNHNV and CDR2 YYDKDF (reference sequence). In DNA form, the CDR3 reads TGTGCCACCAGCAGAGATCATGAGGGAAACTCTGGGGCCAACGTCCTGACTTTC. It codes for CATSRDHEGNSGANVLTF. Based on the CDR3 plus reference TRBV15 and TRBJ2-6, the full variable domain is DAMVIQNPRYQVTQFGKPVTLSCSQTLNHNVMYWYQQKSSQAPKLLFHYYDKDFNNEADTPDNFQSRRPNTSFCFLDIRSPGLGDTAMYLCATSRDHEGNSGANVLTFGAGSRLTVL.

This clonotype was counted a few times. The J gene is TRBJ2-7, the V gene TRBV4-2; TRBD1 aligns across 10 bases. CDR3 length equals 14 residues. CDR1 is LGHNA, CDR2 YNFKEQ, per germline. Unmatched junction bases numbered 3, after V lost 4 bases and J lost 3 bases. The CDR3 sequence is CASSPRTGGYEQYF. The CDR3 nucleotides are TGTGCCAGCAGCCCTCGGACAGGGGGCTACGAGCAGTACTTC.

This clonotype turned up a few times. The chain combines TRBV12-3 or TRBV12-4 with TRBJ2-7; 8 nucleotides agree with TRBD1. J lost 0 bases, V lost 2 bases, and 6 bases had no gene match. The CDR3 length is 16 residues. CDR3 sequence reads: CASSLSQGALSYEQYF. CDR3 DNA: TGTGCCAGCAGTTTATCCCAGGGGGCCCTCTCCTACGAGCAGTACTTC.

The V and J genes are TRBV9 and TRBJ2-2; D may be TRBD2 (6 bases). V was clipped by 3 bases and J by 3 bases, with 12 bases between them. From germline, CDR1 is SGDLS and CDR2 YYNGEE. The CDR3 runs to 15 residues. In nucleotides, the CDR3 is TGTGCCAGCAGCGGTTGGGGAGGTTACACCGGGGAGCTGTTTTTT. Its translation: CASSGWGGYTGELFF.

The sample holds many counts of this clonotype. The gene calls are TRBV6-1 and TRBJ2-1; 11 bases align to TRBD2. CDR3 length: 17 amino acids. The germline gives CDR1 MNHNS, CDR2 SASEGT. Trimming removed 2 bases from V and 8 bases from J; junction bases left unmatched: 11. Here the CDR3 reads CASSERLAGPPRDEQFF. The CDR3 nucleotides are TGTGCCAGCAGTGAAAGACTAGCGGGACCCCCCAGGGATGAGCAGTTCTTC.

This chain links TRBV6-5 with TRBJ2-1; weak D call: TRBD1 (6 bases). This CDR3 is built from 13 residues. From germline, CDR1 is MNHEY and CDR2 SVGAGI. V dropped 6 bases and J dropped 11 bases, with 17 bases sitting between them. CDR3 nucleotides: TGTGCCAGCAGCACGGGACACCTAAGGCAGCAGTTCTTC. Residues: CASSTGHLRQQFF.

This clonotype came up a few times. This chain connects TRBV27 to TRBJ2-7, with D possibly matching TRBD2 (5 bases). This CDR3 contains 14 residues. CDR1 is MNHEY and CDR2 is SMNVEV in the germline V gene (reference sequence). V was shortened by 0 bases and J by 2 bases, with 8 bases between the two germline ends. CDR3 in DNA: TGTGCCAGCAGTTTATCGGGGAGAGCCTACGAGCAGTACTTC. Encoded protein: CASSLSGRAYEQYF.

This clonotype was detected ten times or more. This chain joins TRBV6-2 or TRBV6-3 and TRBJ1-5; perhaps TRBD1 as D (5 bases). The CDR3 contains 15 residues. The ends were cut back, 0 bases at V and 7 bases at J, with 13 bases in the middle. Germline V gene data show CDR1 as MNHEY and CDR2 as SVGEGT. CDR3 protein: CASSYSSQGSQPQHF. The CDR3 nucleotides read TGTGCCAGCAGTTACTCCAGCCAGGGATCACAGCCCCAGCATTTT.

This rearrangement joins TRBV29-1 to TRBJ1-1; D gene ambiguous. CDR1 is SQVTM, CDR2 ANQGSEA, per germline. V was shortened by 4 bases and J by 3 bases, with 15 bases between the two germline ends. There are 14 residues in the CDR3. The CDR3 spells CSVVPIERDTEAFF. Written as DNA, the CDR3 is TGCAGCGTTGTTCCCATAGAAAGGGACACTGAAGCTTTCTTT.

This chain joins TRBV7-2 and TRBJ1-1; the match to TRBD1 covers 9 bases. The ends lost 3 bases at V and 10 bases at J; junction bases unmatched: 3. Germline V lookup: CDR1 SGHTA, CDR2 FQGNSA. CDR3 length: 12 amino acids. DNA of the CDR3: TGTGCCAGCAGCTTGGGACAGGGTAGAGCTTTCTTT. Its protein is CASSLGQGRAFF.

The chain couples TRBV7-6 to TRBJ2-2, with 7 bases identical to TRBD2. CDR3 length equals 20 residues. CDR1 and CDR2 from the germline V gene are SGHVS and FNYEAQ. Germline trimming cut 0 bases from V and 8 bases from J; bases unmatched to any gene: 21. CDR3 amino acids: CASSLAVFAQRTRSRGELFF. CDR3 sequence (DNA): TGTGCCAGCAGCTTAGCGGTCTTCGCTCAACGGACTAGGAGTCGGGGGGAGCTGTTTTTT.

The chain links TRBV5-1 to TRBJ2-3, with a tentative D call TRBD1 (7 bases). Trimming pared 4 bases from V and 1 base from J, leaving 19 bases between. The CDR3 consists of 17 residues. Germline V gives CDR1 SGHRS, CDR2 YFSETQ. CDR3 in amino acids: CASSKGGTAVGTDTQYF. Written as DNA, the CDR3 is TGCGCCAGCAGCAAGGGCGGGACAGCCGTTGGCACAGATACGCAGTATTTT. The whole variable domain, remainder taken from reference TRBV5-1 and TRBJ2-3, is KAGVTQTPRYLIKTRGQQVTLSCSPISGHRSVSWYQQTPGQGLQFLFEYFSETQRNKGNFPGRFSGRQFSNSRSEMNVSTLELGDSALYLCASSKGGTAVGTDTQYFGPGTRLTVL.

The V call is TRBV7-2, the J call TRBJ1-1; a possible D gene is TRBD1 (6 bases). CDR1 and CDR2 (germline): SGHTA, FQGNSA. The CDR3 runs 14 residues. Trimming stripped 5 bases from V and 5 bases from J, with 15 bases between. DNA of the CDR3: TGTGCCAGCAGCACCACGGCAGGGGTTACTGAAGCTTTCTTT. Translated: CASSTTAGVTEAFF.

The chain has TRBV11-2 and TRBJ2-1; no definite D call. V shed 3 bases and J shed 5 bases, with 14 bases lying between them. The CDR3 runs to 15 residues. The V gene's germline CDR1 is SGHAT and CDR2 FQNNGV. The CDR3 DNA sequence: TGTGCCAGCAGCTTTTCCCGGGCTCTGGACAATGAGCAGTTCTTC. Translating gives CASSFSRALDNEQFF.

The rearrangement uses TRBV28 and TRBJ2-3; D remains ambiguous. CDR3 size: 16 residues. Germline V gene data show CDR1 as MDHEN and CDR2 as SYDVKM. The germline V and J ends were trimmed by 4 bases and 0 bases, with 14 bases remaining between them. DNA of the CDR3: TGTGCCAGCAGTTCCCCTCCACGCCCTAGCACAGATACGCAGTATTTT. It is translated as CASSSPPRPSTDTQYF.

The chain couples TRBV30 to TRBJ1-2, with 11 bases that match TRBD1. The CDR3 runs to 16 residues. Per the germline V gene, CDR1 is GTSNPN and CDR2 is SVGIG (reference sequence). The V segment lost 4 bases and the J segment 1 base; nucleotides outside the gene matches: 8. The DNA for the CDR3 is TGTGCCTGGAACCGGGACAGGGGGTTTGTTAACTATGGCTACACCTTC. Its translation: CAWNRDRGFVNYGYTF.

V usage is TRBV18 and J usage is TRBJ2-7; D possibly uses TRBD1 or TRBD2 (6 bases each). V was clipped by 3 bases and J by 5 bases, with 20 bases between them. The germline gives CDR1 KGHSH, CDR2 LQKENI. This CDR3 has 16 residues. CDR3 sequence reads: CASSPGLPLGGDEQYF. Here the CDR3 DNA reads TGTGCCAGCTCACCCGGTCTTCCCCTCGGGGGCGACGAGCAGTACTTC.

The chain links TRBV28 to TRBJ2-1, with unresolved D. This CDR3 contains 12 residues. CDR1 is MDHEN and CDR2 is SYDVKM in the germline V gene. V lost 3 bases and J lost 6, with 6 bases in between. The CDR3 nucleotides are TGTGCCAGCAGTTTCTATCCCAATGAGCAGTTCTTC. It yields the protein CASSFYPNEQFF.